Reported below is one T cell receptor beta chain. This clone was counted a single time. The clone's antigen remains unknown. No much larger clone exists at a distance of one base, and base qualities are not known. TCRbeta CDR3 regions were amplified from genomic DNA by means of the immunoSEQ Assay, a bias-controlled multiplex PCR. Under the source paper's analysis protocol: The number of nucleated cells in each sample was estimated from the amplification of reference gene primers within the assay. To quantify the absolute abundance of each unique TCRbeta CDR3 rearrangement, sequence reads were collapsed and filtered. Productive Simpson clonality was computed per sample as the square root of Simpson's diversity index over productive rearrangements. TCRdb holds this immuneACCESS table with in-frame rearrangements only. Some clones are missing; in checked studies, unresolved V genes explain under half, and the rest has no known cause. V, J and clone size were drawn from that table, and D and trimming were deduced from the DNA. For this sample there are roughly 100,000 clones; 70% to 85% appear just once. The top ten constitute 14% of the sample.

Whole blood was collected in K2EDTA tubes by collaborating institutions according to the institutions' own protocols. For TCRbeta analysis, collaborators shipped samples in one of three forms: frozen whole blood, isolated PBMCs, or DNA extracted from either of those sample types. The sample belongs to a study of blood T cell repertoires in COVID-19 (TCRdb year 2020). About the study as a whole: Samples from collaborators originated in the United States, Italy and Spain and spanned both the acute and convalescent phases of COVID-19. Deeply sampled blood TCRbeta repertoires from subjects exposed to, actively infected with, or recovered from COVID-19 were included in the dataset. The prospective study material was composed of cDNA or gDNA derived from T cells, B-cell-depleted T cells, or PBMCs. The repertoires were made available in a free public database intended to serve as a resource for research on the immune response to SARS-CoV-2. Where available, HLA class I and class II types were obtained from metadata supplied by the sample provider rather than from assay-based typing. The samples were drawn from the first 160 participants of the ongoing ImmuneRACE study and from 950 to 1,500 subjects provided by 6 global collaborators. Sample metadata almost always included a de-identified subject ID, COVID-19 status, age in years and sex. Study-wide findings and limitations: The quantity of clinical and demographic metadata differed by source and by participant and was supplied without curation.

The germline V and J ends show losses of 0 bases and 3 bases respectively, and no gene match explains 8 bases of the junction. The germline V gene supplies CDR1 LGHNA and CDR2 YNFKEQ. The CDR3 sequence holds 16 residues, the cysteine and phenylalanine included. The entry retains the CDR3 DNA only, 48 bases that are in frame from base 1. The sequenced material came from peripheral blood. Recombination connected TRBV4-2 to TRBJ2-7, with 7 central nucleotides matching TRBD2. This receptor was taken from a woman aged 60-75 years with acute or convalescent COVID-19. Here the CDR3 is given as CASSQDAGDGSYEQYF. The sequenced DNA: TGTGCCAGCAGCCAAGATGCGGGGGACGGGAGCTACGAGCAGTACTTC.